This section outlines one T cell receptor (beta chain) sequence together with its context. The sample originates from a study of blood T cell repertoires in COVID-19. The CDR3 covers 16 residues. Trimming at V came to 2 bases and at J to 2 bases, leaving 7 bases not matched to a gene. CDR1 and CDR2 from the germline V gene are MNHEY and SVGAGI. Generated by immunoSEQ multiplex PCR, the TCRdb table keeps only in-frame clones and is missing some. In the table there are hundreds of thousands of clones, 90% of which are singletons. Material for sequencing was peripheral blood. The TCR comes from a woman between 18 and 29 years old with acute or convalescent COVID-19. The chain combines TRBV6-5 with TRBJ2-3, with 7 bases identical to TRBD1. The CDR3 region has the DNA TGTGCCAGCAGTTACCTGGGACAGAGTCACACAGATACGCAGTATTTT. Amino acids: CASSYLGQSHTDTQYF.